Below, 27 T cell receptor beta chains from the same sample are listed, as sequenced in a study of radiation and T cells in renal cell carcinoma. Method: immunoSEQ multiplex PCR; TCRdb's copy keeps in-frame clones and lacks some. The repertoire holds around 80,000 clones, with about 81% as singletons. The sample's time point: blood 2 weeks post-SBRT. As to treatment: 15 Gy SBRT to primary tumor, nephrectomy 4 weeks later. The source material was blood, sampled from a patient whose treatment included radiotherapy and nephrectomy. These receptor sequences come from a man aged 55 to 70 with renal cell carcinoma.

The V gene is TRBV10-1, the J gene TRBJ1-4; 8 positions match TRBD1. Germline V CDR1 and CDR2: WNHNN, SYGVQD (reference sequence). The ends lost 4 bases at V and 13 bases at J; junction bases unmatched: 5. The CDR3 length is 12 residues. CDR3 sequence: CASSAGTGRLFF. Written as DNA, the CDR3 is TGCGCCAGCAGTGCTGGGACAGGTCGACTGTTTTTT.

The CDR3 nucleotides read TGTGCCAGCACCTCCTTGCGGGAGGGCCGGGGCAATGAGCAGTTCTTC. Its translation: CASTSLREGRGNEQFF. The V gene is TRBV7-9, the J gene TRBJ2-1; 9 positions agree with TRBD2. Germline loops: CDR1 SEHNR, CDR2 FQNEAQ (reference sequence). The CDR3 contains 16 residues. Losses at the gene ends were 7 bases for V and 6 bases for J; bases not matched to a gene: 13.

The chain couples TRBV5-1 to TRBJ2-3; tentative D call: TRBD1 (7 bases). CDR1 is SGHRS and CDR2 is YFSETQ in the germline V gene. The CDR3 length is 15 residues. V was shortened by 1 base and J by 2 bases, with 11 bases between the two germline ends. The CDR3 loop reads CASSLQGDFTDTQYF. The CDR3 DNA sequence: TGCGCCAGCAGCTTGCAGGGGGACTTCACAGATACGCAGTATTTT.

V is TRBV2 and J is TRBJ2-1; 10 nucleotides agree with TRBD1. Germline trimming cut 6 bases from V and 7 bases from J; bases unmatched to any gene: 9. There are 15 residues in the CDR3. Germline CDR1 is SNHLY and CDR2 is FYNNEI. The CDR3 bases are TGTGCCAGCAGGGCGGGACAGGGGACAGCAAATGAGCAGTTCTTC. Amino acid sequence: CASRAGQGTANEQFF.

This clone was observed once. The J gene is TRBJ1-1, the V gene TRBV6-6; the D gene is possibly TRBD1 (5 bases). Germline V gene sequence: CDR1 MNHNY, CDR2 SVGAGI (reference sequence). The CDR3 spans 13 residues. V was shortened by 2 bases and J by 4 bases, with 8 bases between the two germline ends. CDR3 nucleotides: TGTGCCAGCAGTTACGGCGGGGGCACTGAAGCTTTCTTT. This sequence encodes CASSYGGGTEAFF.

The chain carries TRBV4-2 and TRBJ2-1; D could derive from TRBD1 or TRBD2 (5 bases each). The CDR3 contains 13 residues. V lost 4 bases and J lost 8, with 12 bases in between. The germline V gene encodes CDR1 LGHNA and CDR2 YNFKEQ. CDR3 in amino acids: CASSRTRGDEQFF. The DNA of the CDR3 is TGTGCCAGCAGCCGCACGAGAGGGGATGAGCAGTTCTTC.

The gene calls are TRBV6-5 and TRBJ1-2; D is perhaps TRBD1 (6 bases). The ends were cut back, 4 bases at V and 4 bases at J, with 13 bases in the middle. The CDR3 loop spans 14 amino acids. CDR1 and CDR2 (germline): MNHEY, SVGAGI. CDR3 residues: CASSSRGRAYGYTF. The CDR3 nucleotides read TGTGCCAGCAGTTCACGGGGGCGCGCCTATGGCTACACCTTC.

This CDR3 is CASSEGWGYNEKLFF. The CDR3 bases are TGTGCCAGCAGTGAAGGGTGGGGGTATAATGAAAAACTGTTTTTT. The chain employs TRBV2 and TRBJ1-4; D might be TRBD1 (5 bases). Germline V CDR1 and CDR2: SNHLY, FYNNEI. Trimming left V 1 base short and J 4 bases short, with 10 bases between. This CDR3 is built from 15 residues.

The CDR3 nucleotides read TGTGCCAGCTCACCACAACTACAGTTCTCCTCCACTAATGAAAAACTGTTTTTT. It codes for CASSPQLQFSSTNEKLFF. V gene TRBV18 combines with J gene TRBJ1-4; D is unclear. Germline V gives CDR1 KGHSH, CDR2 LQKENI. V shed 1 base and J shed 2 bases, with 17 bases lying between them. This CDR3 is 18 amino acids long.

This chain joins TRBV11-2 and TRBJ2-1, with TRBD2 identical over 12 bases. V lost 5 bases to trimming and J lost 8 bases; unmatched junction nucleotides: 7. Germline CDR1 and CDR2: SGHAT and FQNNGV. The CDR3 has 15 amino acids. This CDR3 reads CASSVLAGGPHEQFF. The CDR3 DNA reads TGTGCCAGCAGCGTTCTAGCGGGAGGGCCCCATGAGCAGTTCTTC.

CDR3 nucleotide sequence: TGTGCCAGCAGTGAAGCTAGCGGGAAGGAGACCCAGTACTTC. Its protein product is CASSEASGKETQYF. The chain couples TRBV2 to TRBJ2-5; TRBD2 agrees at 8 bases. This CDR3 spans 14 amino acids. In germline, CDR1 is SNHLY, CDR2 FYNNEI. V trimming: 0 bases; J trimming: 5 bases; junction bases outside the gene matches: 2.

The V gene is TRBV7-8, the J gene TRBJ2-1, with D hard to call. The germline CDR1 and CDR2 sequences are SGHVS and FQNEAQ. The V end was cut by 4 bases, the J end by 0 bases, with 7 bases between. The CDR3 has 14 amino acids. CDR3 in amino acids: CASSSESSYNEQFF. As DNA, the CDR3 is TGTGCCAGCAGCTCCGAGAGCTCCTACAATGAGCAGTTCTTC.

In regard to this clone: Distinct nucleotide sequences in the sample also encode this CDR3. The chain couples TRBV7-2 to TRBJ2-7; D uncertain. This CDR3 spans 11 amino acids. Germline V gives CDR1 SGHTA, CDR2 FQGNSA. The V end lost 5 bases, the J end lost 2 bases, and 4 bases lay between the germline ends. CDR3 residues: CASSLTYEQYF. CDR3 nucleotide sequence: TGTGCCAGCAGCCTGACCTACGAGCAGTACTTC. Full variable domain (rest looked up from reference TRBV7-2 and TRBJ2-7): GAGVSQSPSNKVTEKGKDVELRCDPISGHTALYWYRQSLGQGLEFLIYFQGNSAPDKSGLPSDRFSAERTGGSVSTLTIQRTQQEDSAVYLCASSLTYEQYFGPGTRLTVT.

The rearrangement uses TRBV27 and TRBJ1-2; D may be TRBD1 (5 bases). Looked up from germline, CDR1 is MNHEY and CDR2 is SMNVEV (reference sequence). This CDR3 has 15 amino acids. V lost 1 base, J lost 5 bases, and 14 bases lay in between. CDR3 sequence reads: CASSLFGGIGYGYTF. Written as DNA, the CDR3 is TGTGCCAGCAGTTTATTCGGGGGGATAGGATATGGCTACACCTTC.

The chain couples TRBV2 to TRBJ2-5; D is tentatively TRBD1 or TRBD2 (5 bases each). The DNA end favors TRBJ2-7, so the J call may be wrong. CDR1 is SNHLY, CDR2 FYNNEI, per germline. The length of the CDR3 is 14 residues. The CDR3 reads CASQGPRSPYEQYF. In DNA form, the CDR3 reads TGTGCCAGCCAGGGACCGCGTTCTCCCTACGAGCAGTACTTC.

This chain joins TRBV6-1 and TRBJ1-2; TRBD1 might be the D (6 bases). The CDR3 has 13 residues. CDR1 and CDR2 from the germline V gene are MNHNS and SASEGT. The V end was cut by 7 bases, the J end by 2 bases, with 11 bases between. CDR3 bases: TGTGCCAGCACGGGACACCAAAACTATGGCTACACCTTC. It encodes CASTGHQNYGYTF.

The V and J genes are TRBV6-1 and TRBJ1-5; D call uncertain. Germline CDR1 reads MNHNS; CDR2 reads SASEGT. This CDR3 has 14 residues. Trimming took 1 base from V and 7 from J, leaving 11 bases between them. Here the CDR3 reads CASSEGLAGQPQHF. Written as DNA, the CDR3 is TGTGCCAGCAGTGAAGGGTTAGCGGGGCAGCCCCAGCATTTT.

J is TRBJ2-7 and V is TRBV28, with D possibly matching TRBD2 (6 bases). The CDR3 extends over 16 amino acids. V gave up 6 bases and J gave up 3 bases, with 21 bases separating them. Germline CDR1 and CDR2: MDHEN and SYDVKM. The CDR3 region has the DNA TGTGCCAGCAGCGTTGCATCCCGAGGAGGGAACTACGAGCAGTACTTC. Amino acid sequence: CASSVASRGGNYEQYF.

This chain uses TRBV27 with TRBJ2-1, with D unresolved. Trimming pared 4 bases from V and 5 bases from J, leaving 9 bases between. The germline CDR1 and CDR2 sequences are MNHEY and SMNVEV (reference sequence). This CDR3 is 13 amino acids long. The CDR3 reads CASSWYANNEQFF. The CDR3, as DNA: TGTGCCAGCAGTTGGTACGCCAACAATGAGCAGTTCTTC.

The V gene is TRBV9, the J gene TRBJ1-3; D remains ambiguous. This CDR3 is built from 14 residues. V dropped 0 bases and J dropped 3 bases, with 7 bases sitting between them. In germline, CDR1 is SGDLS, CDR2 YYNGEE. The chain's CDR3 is CASSVAVDGNTIYF. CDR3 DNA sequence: TGTGCCAGCAGCGTAGCCGTGGATGGAAACACCATATATTTT.

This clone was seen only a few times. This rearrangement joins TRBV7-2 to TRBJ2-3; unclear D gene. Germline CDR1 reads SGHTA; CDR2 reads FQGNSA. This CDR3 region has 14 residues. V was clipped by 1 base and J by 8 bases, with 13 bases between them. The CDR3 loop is CASSLDPDLGTQYF. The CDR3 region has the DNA TGTGCCAGCAGCTTAGACCCAGACTTAGGTACGCAGTATTTT. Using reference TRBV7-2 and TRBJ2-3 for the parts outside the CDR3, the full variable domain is GAGVSQSPSNKVTEKGKDVELRCDPISGHTALYWYRQSLGQGLEFLIYFQGNSAPDKSGLPSDRFSAERTGGSVSTLTIQRTQQEDSAVYLCASSLDPDLGTQYFGPGTRLTVL.

The CDR3 reads CASSLQGETQYF. The CDR3 DNA follows: TGTGCCAGCAGCCTACAGGGGGAGACCCAGTACTTC. The V call is TRBV7-9, the J call TRBJ2-5; 7 bases are a match to TRBD1. Trimming removed 5 bases from V and 5 bases from J; junction bases left unmatched: 2. The CDR3 consists of 12 residues. Per the germline V gene, CDR1 is SEHNR and CDR2 is FQNEAQ (reference sequence). Full variable domain (rest looked up from reference TRBV7-9 and TRBJ2-5): DTGVSQNPRHKITKRGQNVTFRCDPISEHNRLYWYRQTLGQGPEFLTYFQNEAQLEKSRLLSDRFSAERPKGSFSTLEIQRTEQGDSAMYLCASSLQGETQYFGPGTRLLVL.

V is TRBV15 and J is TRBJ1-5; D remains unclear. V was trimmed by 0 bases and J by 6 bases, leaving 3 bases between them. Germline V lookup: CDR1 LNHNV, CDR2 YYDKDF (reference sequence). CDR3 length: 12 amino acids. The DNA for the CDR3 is TGTGCCACCAGCAGAGATTTTCAGCCCCAGCATTTT. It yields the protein CATSRDFQPQHF.

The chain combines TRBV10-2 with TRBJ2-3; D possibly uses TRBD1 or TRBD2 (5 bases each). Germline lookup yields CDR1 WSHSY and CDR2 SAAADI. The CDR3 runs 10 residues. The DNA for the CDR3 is TGCGCGGCTGGGGGAGATACGCAGTATTTT. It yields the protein CAAGGDTQYF.

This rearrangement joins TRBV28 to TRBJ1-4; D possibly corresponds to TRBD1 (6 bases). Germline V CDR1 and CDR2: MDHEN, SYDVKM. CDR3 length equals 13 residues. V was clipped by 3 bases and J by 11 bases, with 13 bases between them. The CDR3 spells CASSLGGVAKLFF. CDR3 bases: TGTGCCAGCAGTTTGGGGGGCGTAGCGAAACTGTTTTTT.

CDR3 amino acids: CAISEGTDTQYF. The CDR3 DNA is TGTGCCATCAGTGAGGGCACAGATACGCAGTATTTT. The chain combines TRBV10-3 with TRBJ2-3; D unresolved. V was trimmed by 2 bases and J by 1 base, leaving 1 base between them. Per germline, CDR1 ENHRY and CDR2 SYGVKD. The CDR3 is made up of 12 amino acids.

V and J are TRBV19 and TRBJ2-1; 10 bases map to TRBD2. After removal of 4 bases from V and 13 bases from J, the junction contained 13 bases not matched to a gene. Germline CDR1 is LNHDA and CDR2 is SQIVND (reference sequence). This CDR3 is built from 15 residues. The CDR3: CASSRTSGQPPSQFF. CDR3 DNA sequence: TGTGCCAGTAGTAGGACTAGCGGCCAACCCCCGAGTCAGTTCTTC.